Below, 3 T cell receptor beta chains from the same sample are listed, as sequenced in a study of T cells in Graves' hyperthyroidism and ophthalmopathy. RNA transcripts yielded amplified TCR beta CDR3 regions. In the first-round RT-PCR of the TCR CDR3, the HTBI primer set was used. TCRdb reprocessed the multiplex PCR reads with MiXCR, giving one entry per CDR3 protein. The sample lists more than 500,000 distinct CDR3 sequences; 12% to 15% were seen once. The sequencing sample was made of blood. These receptor sequences come from a woman aged 40 to 50 with Graves' hyperthyroidism.

This clonotype was observed a few times. The rearrangement joins TRBV12-3 or TRBV12-4 to TRBJ2-3, with D possibly being TRBD1 (6 bases). Trimming removed 1 base from V and 4 bases from J, with 12 bases in between. The CDR3 totals 15 residues. CDR3 amino acids: CASSLGGPGADTQYF. The CDR3 DNA sequence: TGTGCCAGCAGTTTAGGGGGGCCCGGGGCAGATACGCAGTATTTT.

This clonotype appeared a single time. A much more abundant neighbour one base away suggests this may be a read error. V gene TRBV30 combines with J gene TRBJ1-2; D is undetermined. Trimming removed 5 bases from V and 8 bases from J, with 12 bases in between. Germline V gene lookup returns CDR1 GTSNPN and CDR2 SVGIG (reference sequence). The CDR3 covers 11 residues. CDR3 in amino acids: CAWGVVGGYTF. CDR3 nucleotide sequence: TGTGCCTGGGGGGTGGTCGGCGGCTACACCTTC.

This clonotype showed up many times. The V call is TRBV6-5, the J call TRBJ2-1; no clear D gene. With 0 bases removed from V and 6 bases from J, the gap between germline ends came to 6 bases. The CDR3 spans 13 residues. CDR1 and CDR2 (germline): MNHEY, SVGAGI. CDR3 in amino acids: CASSYSGPNEQFF. The CDR3, as DNA: TGTGCCAGCAGTTACTCGGGCCCCAATGAGCAGTTCTTC.